Each of the 32 T cell receptor beta chains below was sequenced from the same sample in a study of blood T cell repertoires in COVID-19. Profiled with immunoSEQ multiplex PCR; TCRdb holds only in-frame clones, not every one. The sample contains more than 95,000 clones, about 86% of which appear only once. Sequenced: peripheral blood. The source is a woman older than 75 with active or convalescent COVID-19.

The chain has TRBV2 and TRBJ1-5; D is undetermined. Trimming removed 5 bases from V and 3 bases from J, with 17 bases in between. The CDR3 has 16 residues. The V gene's germline CDR1 is SNHLY and CDR2 FYNNEI. The CDR3, as DNA: TGTGCCAGCAGTCCGCTTAACCGACGGGACAATCAGCCCCAGCATTTT. Translating gives CASSPLNRRDNQPQHF.

The chain carries TRBV9 and TRBJ2-1, with D hard to call. V gave up 6 bases and J gave up 8 bases, with 24 bases separating them. CDR3 length: 16 residues. CDR1 SGDLS and CDR2 YYNGEE come from the germline V gene. CDR3 nucleotide sequence: TGTGCCAGCATGAGAGGTGGCTTAGCAAGTACACATGAGCAGTTCTTC. It codes for CASMRGGLASTHEQFF.

The V and J genes are TRBV28 and TRBJ1-2; a weak D match, TRBD1 (6 bases). The length of the CDR3 is 15 residues. Germline-derived CDR1 and CDR2 are MDHEN and SYDVKM. V shed 6 bases and J shed 4 bases, with 18 bases lying between them. CDR3 DNA: TGTGCCAGCAGAACCAGGGGAGAGGTGGTCTATGGCTACACCTTC. Amino acid sequence: CASRTRGEVVYGYTF.

The chain links TRBV9 to TRBJ2-7, with 11 bases fitting TRBD1. The CDR3 consists of 16 residues. The germline V gene encodes CDR1 SGDLS and CDR2 YYNGEE. Trimming removed 0 bases from V and 5 bases from J; junction bases left unmatched: 7. The CDR3, as DNA: TGTGCCAGCAGCGTAGATCGGGACAGGGGGTACGACGAGCAGTACTTC. Its translation is CASSVDRDRGYDEQYF.

The table lists this clone with a few counts. The chain has TRBV7-9 and TRBJ2-2, with D unresolved. Trimming took off 1 base at V and 4 bases at J, with 10 bases between the two ends. CDR3 length: 15 amino acids. CDR1 is SEHNR, CDR2 FQNEAQ, per germline (reference sequence). As DNA, the CDR3 is TGTGCCAGCAGCTTAGTGGTAGCTGGCACCGGGGAGCTGTTTTTT. Protein: CASSLVVAGTGELFF.

This clone came up once. The chain is built from TRBV11-2 and TRBJ2-3, with 9 bases lining up with TRBD1. The CDR3 has 17 amino acids. Germline lookup yields CDR1 SGHAT and CDR2 FQNNGV. Trimming took 6 bases from V and 0 from J; bases not matched to a gene: 10. CDR3 protein: CASRISGTGLSTDTQYF. In DNA form, the CDR3 reads TGTGCCAGCAGGATATCCGGGACAGGGCTTAGCACAGATACGCAGTATTTT.

This clone was counted a single time. This chain links TRBV28 with TRBJ2-5, with 7 bases that match TRBD1. Germline CDR1 and CDR2: MDHEN and SYDVKM. V was pared by 5 bases and J by 0 bases, with 6 bases of the junction left unmatched. This CDR3 comprises 15 residues. CDR3 in DNA: TGTGCCAGCAGTCGCACAACAGGGGACCAAGAGACCCAGTACTTC. It yields the protein CASSRTTGDQETQYF.

This clone has just one count. The V gene is TRBV6-5, the J gene TRBJ2-5, with D possibly TRBD2 on 5 matching bases. V was shortened by 2 bases and J by 5 bases, with 6 bases between the two germline ends. The CDR3 loop spans 12 amino acids. Germline V lookup: CDR1 MNHEY, CDR2 SVGAGI. Here the CDR3 DNA reads TGTGCCAGCAGTTACCGCGGGGAGACCCAGTACTTC. Protein sequence: CASSYRGETQYF.

The V call is TRBV12-3 or TRBV12-4, the J call TRBJ2-7; D possibly corresponds to TRBD1 (6 bases). This CDR3 spans 13 amino acids. The V and J ends lost 6 bases and 6 bases respectively, with 15 bases between them. The CDR3 region has the DNA TGTGCCAGCAGGAGTCAACAGGGAATCGAGCAGTACTTC. It specifies CASRSQQGIEQYF.

V is TRBV28 and J is TRBJ2-3; TRBD1 matches at 9 bases. Per germline, CDR1 MDHEN and CDR2 SYDVKM. J gave up 3 bases and V 5 bases, and 9 bases lay outside the gene matches. The CDR3 runs 16 residues. CDR3 sequence: CASSLTGTGFTDTQYF. The CDR3 coding sequence is TGTGCCAGCAGTCTAACCGGGACAGGGTTTACAGATACGCAGTATTTT. Together with reference TRBV28 and TRBJ2-3, the CDR3 gives the full variable domain: DVKVTQSSRYLVKRTGEKVFLECVQDMDHENMFWYRQDPGLGLRLIYFSYDVKMKEKGDIPEGYSVSREKKERFSLILESASTNQTSMYLCASSLTGTGFTDTQYFGPGTRLTVL.

The gene calls are TRBV7-2 and TRBJ1-1, with TRBD1 as a possible D gene (5 bases). This CDR3 is 14 amino acids long. From germline, CDR1 is SGHTA and CDR2 FQGNSA. V was trimmed by 2 bases and J by 1 base, leaving 8 bases between them. CDR3 region: CASSLYGGNTEAFF. CDR3 coding DNA: TGTGCCAGCAGCTTATACGGGGGGAACACTGAAGCTTTCTTT.

The chain combines TRBV18 with TRBJ1-3, with D tentatively TRBD1 (6 bases). The CDR3 has 14 amino acids. The germline gives CDR1 KGHSH, CDR2 LQKENI. Trimming shortened V by 3 bases and J by 3 bases, and 9 bases separated the two germline ends. The CDR3 region is CASSPDRFGNTIYF. The CDR3 DNA sequence: TGTGCCAGCTCACCCGACAGGTTTGGAAACACCATATATTTT.

This rearrangement joins TRBV23-1 to TRBJ1-1, with D possibly TRBD1 on 5 matching bases. TRBV23-1 has ORF status, its function being uncertain. The CDR3 has 13 amino acids. Trimming pared 1 base from V and 8 bases from J, leaving 11 bases between. CDR3 sequence: CASSQWGGREAFF. As DNA, the CDR3 is TGCGCCAGCAGTCAATGGGGGGGGAGGGAAGCTTTCTTT.

J is TRBJ1-2 and V is TRBV19, with 12 positions matching TRBD1. CDR1 is LNHDA, CDR2 SQIVND, per germline (reference sequence). This CDR3 region has 16 residues. The junction had 10 bases not matched to a gene; V was cut back by 3 bases and J by 8 bases. The CDR3 spells CASSIPQGQGAEGYTF. In nucleotides, the CDR3 is TGTGCCAGTAGTATCCCCCAGGGACAGGGGGCGGAAGGCTACACCTTC.

This clone was seen a single time. The V call is TRBV7-2, the J call TRBJ2-7, with TRBD1 matching over 9 bases. V lost 6 bases, J lost 5 bases, and 11 bases stayed unmatched. This CDR3 region has 15 residues. From germline, CDR1 is SGHTA and CDR2 FQGNSA. The CDR3 protein is CASSSAGTGYDEQYF. The CDR3 DNA reads TGTGCCAGCAGTAGTGCCGGGACAGGGTATGACGAGCAGTACTTC.

This clone was recorded only once. The gene calls are TRBV12-3 or TRBV12-4 and TRBJ2-5, with TRBD1 identical over 7 bases. This CDR3 region has 13 residues. V trimming: 2 bases; J trimming: 7 bases; junction bases outside the gene matches: 4. The CDR3 loop reads CASSLKGARTQYF. CDR3 sequence (DNA): TGTGCCAGCAGTTTAAAGGGGGCGCGGACCCAGTACTTC.

In its sample, this clone was seen many times. This sequence joins TRBV5-4 and TRBJ1-5; possibly TRBD1 for D (5 bases). CDR1 is SGHNT, CDR2 YYREEE, per germline (reference sequence). The V end was cut by 4 bases, the J end by 3 bases, with 17 bases between. The length of the CDR3 is 16 residues. CDR3 nucleotide sequence: TGTGCCAGCAGCGTTTCTGGCGGGGCCTCCAATCAGCCCCAGCATTTT. Protein: CASSVSGGASNQPQHF. Full variable domain (missing parts from reference TRBV5-4 and TRBJ1-5): ETGVTQSPTHLIKTRGQQVTLRCSSQSGHNTVSWYQQALGQGPQFIFQYYREEENGRGNFPPRFSGLQFPNYSSELNVNALELDDSALYLCASSVSGGASNQPQHFGDGTRLSIL.

The chain is built from TRBV18 and TRBJ2-7; TRBD2 is a possible D gene (5 bases). The CDR3 is 14 amino acids. Germline values: CDR1 KGHSH, CDR2 LQKENI. Trimming cost V 2 bases and J 2 bases, with 10 bases left between them. The CDR3 sequence: CASSPGGGAYEQYF. The CDR3 bases are TGTGCCAGCTCACCAGGCGGAGGAGCCTACGAGCAGTACTTC.

In its sample, this clone was seen a few times. This chain connects TRBV9 to TRBJ1-5; D might be TRBD1 (6 bases). The V end was cut by 3 bases, the J end by 2 bases, with 9 bases between. There are 14 residues in the CDR3. Per the germline V gene, CDR1 is SGDLS and CDR2 is YYNGEE. The CDR3 is CASSASGGNQPQHF. As DNA, the CDR3 is TGTGCCAGCAGCGCCTCAGGGGGCAATCAGCCCCAGCATTTT.

The rearrangement uses TRBV30 and TRBJ1-6; D possibly corresponds to TRBD1 (5 bases). The CDR3 extends over 13 amino acids. Germline CDR1 and CDR2: GTSNPN and SVGIG (reference sequence). Between the trimmed V and J ends, which lost 4 bases and 5 bases, there was a span of 9 bases. The CDR3 protein is CAWTTGHNSPLHF. CDR3 coding DNA: TGTGCCTGGACTACAGGCCATAATTCACCCCTCCACTTT.

This chain joins TRBV28 and TRBJ1-2; 7 bases are shared with TRBD1. The CDR3 is made up of 13 amino acids. Germline lookup yields CDR1 MDHEN and CDR2 SYDVKM. J gave up 6 bases and V 6 bases, and 7 bases lay outside the gene matches. The CDR3 DNA is TGTGCCAGCAGGGACGGACAGGCGAATGGCTACACCTTC. Protein sequence: CASRDGQANGYTF.

This clone was picked up one time. The genes are TRBV5-1 and TRBJ1-2; D may be TRBD1 (6 bases). CDR3 length equals 14 residues. Germline CDR1 reads SGHRS; CDR2 reads YFSETQ. Trimming removed 1 base from V and 4 bases from J, with 11 bases in between. The CDR3 sequence: CASSLMVQGYGYTF. CDR3 DNA: TGCGCCAGCAGCTTGATGGTACAGGGCTATGGCTACACCTTC.

The V gene is TRBV6-5, the J gene TRBJ2-1; 7 bases align to TRBD2. Trimming cost V 7 bases and J 4 bases; bases outside gene matches: 4. Germline assignment: CDR1 MNHEY and CDR2 SVGAGI. This CDR3 contains 13 residues. The CDR3 DNA follows: TGTGCCAGCAAGCGGGGCCTATACAATGAGCAGTTCTTC. As protein: CASKRGLYNEQFF.

V gene TRBV24-1 combines with J gene TRBJ1-1; D gene uncertain. Germline loops: CDR1 KGHDR, CDR2 SFDVKD. V lost 3 bases to trimming and J lost 0 bases, with 7 bases between them. The CDR3 totals 14 residues. The CDR3 coding sequence is TGTGCCACCAGTGATGGACTCATGAACACTGAAGCTTTCTTT. This sequence encodes CATSDGLMNTEAFF.

In this sample, this clone turned up once. This chain uses TRBV19 with TRBJ1-1; D gene ambiguous. Germline V gives CDR1 LNHDA, CDR2 SQIVND (reference sequence). The length of the CDR3 is 15 residues. The ends were cut back, 6 bases at V and 4 bases at J, with 18 bases in the middle. The CDR3: CASRPPSKGSTEAFF. The CDR3 DNA reads TGTGCCAGTAGGCCCCCTTCAAAAGGGAGCACTGAAGCTTTCTTT.

The V call is TRBV28, the J call TRBJ2-3; no clear D. The CDR3 runs to 13 residues. The ends were cut back, 3 bases at V and 2 bases at J, with 6 bases in the middle. CDR1 and CDR2 from the germline V gene are MDHEN and SYDVKM. CDR3 bases: TGTGCCAGCAGTTTTCTAAACACAGATACGCAGTATTTT. It translates to CASSFLNTDTQYF.

The chain joins TRBV28 to TRBJ2-3; TRBD1 matches at 8 bases. CDR3 length: 17 residues. Germline assignment: CDR1 MDHEN and CDR2 SYDVKM. V shed 1 base and J 8 bases; nucleotides not matched to a gene: 14. CDR3 sequence: CASSLFRGRGRVGTQYF. As DNA, the CDR3 is TGTGCCAGCAGTTTATTTCGGGGCAGGGGGCGCGTGGGTACGCAGTATTTT.

This clone was picked up a small number of times. This chain links TRBV28 with TRBJ2-7, with D perhaps matching TRBD2 (5 bases). V was cut by 5 bases and J by 0 bases, with 11 bases left in between. The CDR3 loop spans 14 amino acids. Germline V gene sequence: CDR1 MDHEN, CDR2 SYDVKM. CDR3 sequence: CASSGRGSSYEQYF. DNA of the CDR3: TGTGCCAGCAGTGGGAGAGGGAGCTCCTACGAGCAGTACTTC.

V usage is TRBV7-8 and J usage is TRBJ1-4; D is possibly TRBD1 (5 bases). CDR1 is SGHVS and CDR2 is FQNEAQ in the germline V gene. V lost 1 base and J 7 bases, leaving 16 bases between the germline ends. The CDR3 extends over 16 amino acids. The CDR3 nucleotides are TGTGCCAGCAGCTTAGATGTGGCAGGGTGGGGTGAAAAACTGTTTTTT. Its translation: CASSLDVAGWGEKLFF.

The V call is TRBV7-2, the J call TRBJ2-1; no definite D call. CDR1 and CDR2 from the germline V gene are SGHTA and FQGNSA. The CDR3 contains 15 residues. V was clipped by 0 bases and J by 7 bases, with 13 bases between them. The DNA of the CDR3 is TGTGCCAGCAGCTTAGCGATGGCCGTGAGGAATGAGCAGTTCTTC. Translating gives CASSLAMAVRNEQFF.

This chain uses TRBV27 with TRBJ1-2, with 8 bases fitting TRBD1. Germline V CDR1 and CDR2: MNHEY, SMNVEV (reference sequence). V shed 6 bases, J shed 4 bases, and the junction held 10 bases outside the gene matches. CDR3 size: 15 residues. The CDR3 DNA is TGTGCCAGCAGGTCGACAGGGGCTACTACCTATGGCTACACCTTC. Translating it yields CASRSTGATTYGYTF.

The chain recombines TRBV5-1 with TRBJ2-7; TRBD1 is a possible D gene (5 bases). V lost 0 bases, J lost 7 bases, and 8 bases lay in between. Germline CDR1 reads SGHRS; CDR2 reads YFSETQ. This CDR3 is 12 amino acids long. The CDR3 nucleotides are TGCGCCAGCAGCTTGGTGCAGGGTGAGCAGTACTTC. This gives the protein CASSLVQGEQYF. The whole variable domain, remainder taken from reference TRBV5-1 and TRBJ2-7, is KAGVTQTPRYLIKTRGQQVTLSCSPISGHRSVSWYQQTPGQGLQFLFEYFSETQRNKGNFPGRFSGRQFSNSRSEMNVSTLELGDSALYLCASSLVQGEQYFGPGTRLTVT.